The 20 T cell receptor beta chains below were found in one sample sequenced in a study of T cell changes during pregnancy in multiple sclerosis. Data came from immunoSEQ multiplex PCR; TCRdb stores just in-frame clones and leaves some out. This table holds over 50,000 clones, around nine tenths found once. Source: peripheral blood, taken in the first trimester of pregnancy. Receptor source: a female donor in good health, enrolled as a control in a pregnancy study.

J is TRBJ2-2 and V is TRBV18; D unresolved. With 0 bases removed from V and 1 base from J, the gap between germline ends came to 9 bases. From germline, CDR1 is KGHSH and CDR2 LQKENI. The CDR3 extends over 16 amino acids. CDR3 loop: CASSPPTGGNTGELFF. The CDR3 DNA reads TGTGCCAGCTCACCACCAACCGGCGGGAACACCGGGGAGCTGTTTTTT.

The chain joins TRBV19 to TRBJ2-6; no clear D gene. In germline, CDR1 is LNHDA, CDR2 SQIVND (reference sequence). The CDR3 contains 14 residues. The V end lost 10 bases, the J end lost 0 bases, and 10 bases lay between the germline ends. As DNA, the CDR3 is TGTGCCACTTGTCCGAGCTCTGGGGCCAACGTCCTGACTTTC. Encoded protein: CATCPSSGANVLTF.

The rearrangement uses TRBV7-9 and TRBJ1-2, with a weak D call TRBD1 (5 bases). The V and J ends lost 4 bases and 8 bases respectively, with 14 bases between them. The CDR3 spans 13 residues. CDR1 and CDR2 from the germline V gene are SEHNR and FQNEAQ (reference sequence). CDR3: CASSSDTGRGYTF. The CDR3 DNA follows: TGTGCCAGCAGCTCCGATACAGGACGAGGCTACACCTTC.

The DNA for the CDR3 is TGCGCCAGCACGCAGGGGAACACTGAAGCTTTCTTT. It is translated as CASTQGNTEAFF. The V and J genes are TRBV5-1 and TRBJ1-1; D is possibly TRBD1 (5 bases). V was trimmed by 6 bases and J by 1 base, leaving 7 bases between them. CDR1 is SGHRS and CDR2 is YFSETQ in the germline V gene. The CDR3 has 12 amino acids.

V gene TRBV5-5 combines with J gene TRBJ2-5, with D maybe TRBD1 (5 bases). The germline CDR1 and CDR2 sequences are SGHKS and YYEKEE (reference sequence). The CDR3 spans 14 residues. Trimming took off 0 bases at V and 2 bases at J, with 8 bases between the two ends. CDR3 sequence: CASSLEGSQETQYF. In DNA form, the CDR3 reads TGTGCCAGCAGCTTGGAGGGGTCACAAGAGACCCAGTACTTC.

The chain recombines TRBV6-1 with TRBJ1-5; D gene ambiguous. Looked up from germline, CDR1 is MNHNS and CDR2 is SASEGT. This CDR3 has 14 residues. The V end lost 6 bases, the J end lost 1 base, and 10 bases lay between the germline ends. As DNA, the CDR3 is TGTGCCAGCAGAGAGGAGTGGAGCAATCAGCCCCAGCATTTT. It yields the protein CASREEWSNQPQHF.

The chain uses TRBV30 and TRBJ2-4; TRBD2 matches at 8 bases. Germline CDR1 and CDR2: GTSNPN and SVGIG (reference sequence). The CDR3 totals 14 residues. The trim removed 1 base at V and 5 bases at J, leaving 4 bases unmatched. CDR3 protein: CAWSAGGLQNIQYF. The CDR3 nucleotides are TGTGCCTGGAGTGCGGGGGGGCTTCAAAACATTCAGTACTTC.

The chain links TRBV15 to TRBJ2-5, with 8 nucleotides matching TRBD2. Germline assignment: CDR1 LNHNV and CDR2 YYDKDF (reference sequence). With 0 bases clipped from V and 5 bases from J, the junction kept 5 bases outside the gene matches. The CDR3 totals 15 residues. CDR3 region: CATSRDRGGSETQYF. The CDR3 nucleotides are TGTGCCACCAGCAGAGACCGGGGGGGCTCGGAGACCCAGTACTTC. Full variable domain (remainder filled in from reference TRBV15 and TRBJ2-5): DAMVIQNPRYQVTQFGKPVTLSCSQTLNHNVMYWYQQKSSQAPKLLFHYYDKDFNNEADTPDNFQSRRPNTSFCFLDIRSPGLGDTAMYLCATSRDRGGSETQYFGPGTRLLVL.

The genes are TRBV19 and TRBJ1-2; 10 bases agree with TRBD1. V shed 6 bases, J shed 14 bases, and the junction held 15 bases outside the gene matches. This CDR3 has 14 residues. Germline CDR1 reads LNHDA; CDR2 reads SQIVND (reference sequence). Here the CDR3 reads CASSAGPGQGLSTF. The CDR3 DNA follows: TGTGCCAGTAGCGCCGGACCGGGACAGGGGCTGTCTACCTTC. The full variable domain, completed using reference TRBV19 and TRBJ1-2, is DGGITQSPKYLFRKEGQNVTLSCEQNLNHDAMYWYRQDPGQGLRLIYYSQIVNDFQKGDIAEGYSVSREKKESFPLTVTSAQKNPTAFYLCASSAGPGQGLSTFGSGTRLTVV.

For the CDR3, the DNA is TGTGCCAGTAGTATTCGGGACAGGGGGCAGTCGGCTTTCTTT. Amino acid sequence: CASSIRDRGQSAFF. The V and J genes are TRBV19 and TRBJ1-1, with 12 bases identical to TRBD1. The ends lost 3 bases at V and 11 bases at J; junction bases unmatched: 7. The CDR3 totals 14 residues. In germline, CDR1 is LNHDA, CDR2 SQIVND (reference sequence).

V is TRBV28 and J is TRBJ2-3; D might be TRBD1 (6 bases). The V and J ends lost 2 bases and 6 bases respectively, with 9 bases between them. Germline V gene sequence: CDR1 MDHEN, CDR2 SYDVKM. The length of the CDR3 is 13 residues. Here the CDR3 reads CASSLRQGDTQYF. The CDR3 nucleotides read TGTGCCAGCAGTTTACGGCAGGGGGATACGCAGTATTTT.

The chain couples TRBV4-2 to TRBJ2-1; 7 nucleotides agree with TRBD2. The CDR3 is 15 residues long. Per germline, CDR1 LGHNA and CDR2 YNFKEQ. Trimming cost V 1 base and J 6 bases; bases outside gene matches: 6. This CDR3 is CASSQGLATPNEQFF. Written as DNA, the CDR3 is TGTGCCAGCAGCCAAGGACTAGCTACCCCCAATGAGCAGTTCTTC.

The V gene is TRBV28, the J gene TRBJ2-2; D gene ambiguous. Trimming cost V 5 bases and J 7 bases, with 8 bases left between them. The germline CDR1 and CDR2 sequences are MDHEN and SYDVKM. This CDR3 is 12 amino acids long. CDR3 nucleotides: TGTGCCAGCAGTCCCCACAACGGGGAGCTGTTTTTT. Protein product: CASSPHNGELFF.

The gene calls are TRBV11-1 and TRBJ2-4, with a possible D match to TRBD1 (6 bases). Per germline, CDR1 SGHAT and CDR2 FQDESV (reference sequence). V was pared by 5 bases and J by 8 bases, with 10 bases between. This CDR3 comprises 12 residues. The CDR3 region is CASSLEGDIQYF. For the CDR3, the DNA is TGTGCCAGCAGCCTCGAGGGGGACATTCAGTACTTC. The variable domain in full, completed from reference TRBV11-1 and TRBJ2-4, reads EAEVAQSPRYKITEKSQAVAFWCDPISGHATLYWYRQILGQGPELLVQFQDESVVDDSQLPKDRFSAERLKGVDSTLKIQPAELGDSAMYLCASSLEGDIQYFGAGTRLSVL.

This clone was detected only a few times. CDR3 in DNA: TGTGCCAGCAGCCGGGACAGGGGCAATCAGCCCCAGCATTTT. Translating gives CASSRDRGNQPQHF. The gene calls are TRBV4-2 and TRBJ1-5, with 9 nucleotides matching TRBD1. Per germline, CDR1 LGHNA and CDR2 YNFKEQ. J was trimmed by 2 bases and V by 4 bases; bases with no gene match: 0. The CDR3 has 14 amino acids.

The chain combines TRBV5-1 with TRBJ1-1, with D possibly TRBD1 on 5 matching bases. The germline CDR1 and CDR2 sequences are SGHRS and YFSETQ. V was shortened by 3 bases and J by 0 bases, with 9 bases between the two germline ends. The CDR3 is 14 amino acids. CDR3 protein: CASSWRDLNTEAFF. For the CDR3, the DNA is TGCGCCAGCAGCTGGCGGGACCTGAACACTGAAGCTTTCTTT.

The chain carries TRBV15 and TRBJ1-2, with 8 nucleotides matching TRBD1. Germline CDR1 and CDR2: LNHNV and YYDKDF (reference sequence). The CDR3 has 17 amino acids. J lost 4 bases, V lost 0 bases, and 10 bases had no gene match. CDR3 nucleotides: TGTGCCACCAGCAGAGATCGGACCTCACAGGGGGGCTATGGCTACACCTTC. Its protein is CATSRDRTSQGGYGYTF.

The CDR3 protein is CASSQELGSTGNTIYF. In DNA form, the CDR3 reads TGTGCCAGCAGCCAAGAACTGGGGAGTACTGGAAACACCATATATTTT. The V and J genes are TRBV4-2 and TRBJ1-3; D not resolved. The CDR3 consists of 16 residues. Deletions cut 0 bases from V and 2 bases from J, with 11 bases between. Germline CDR1 reads LGHNA; CDR2 reads YNFKEQ.

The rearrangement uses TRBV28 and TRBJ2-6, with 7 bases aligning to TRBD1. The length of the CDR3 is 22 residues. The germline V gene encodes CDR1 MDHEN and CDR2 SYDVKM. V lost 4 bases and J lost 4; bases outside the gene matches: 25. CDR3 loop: CASSSTRVINRGEVAGANVLTF. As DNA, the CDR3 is TGTGCCAGCAGTTCTACACGAGTAATAAACAGGGGTGAGGTAGCCGGGGCCAACGTCCTGACTTTC.

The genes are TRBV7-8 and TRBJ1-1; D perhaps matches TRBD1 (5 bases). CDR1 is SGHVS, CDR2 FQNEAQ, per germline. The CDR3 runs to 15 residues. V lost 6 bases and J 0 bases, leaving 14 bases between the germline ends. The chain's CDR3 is CASRPRRGLNTEAFF. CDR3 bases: TGTGCCAGCAGGCCCCGGAGGGGTCTGAACACTGAAGCTTTCTTT.